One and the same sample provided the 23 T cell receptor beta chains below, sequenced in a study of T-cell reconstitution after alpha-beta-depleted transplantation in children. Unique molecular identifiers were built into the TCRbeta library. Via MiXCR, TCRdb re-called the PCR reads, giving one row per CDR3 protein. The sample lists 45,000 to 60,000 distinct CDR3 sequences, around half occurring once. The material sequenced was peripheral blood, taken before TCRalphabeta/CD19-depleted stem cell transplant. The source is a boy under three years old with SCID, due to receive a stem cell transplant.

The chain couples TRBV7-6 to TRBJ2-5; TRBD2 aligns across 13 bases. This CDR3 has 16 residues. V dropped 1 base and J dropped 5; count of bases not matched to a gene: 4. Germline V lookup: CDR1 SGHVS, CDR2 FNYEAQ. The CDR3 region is CASSLGGLAGSETQYF. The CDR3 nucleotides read TGTGCCAGCAGCTTAGGGGGACTAGCGGGGAGTGAGACCCAGTACTTC.

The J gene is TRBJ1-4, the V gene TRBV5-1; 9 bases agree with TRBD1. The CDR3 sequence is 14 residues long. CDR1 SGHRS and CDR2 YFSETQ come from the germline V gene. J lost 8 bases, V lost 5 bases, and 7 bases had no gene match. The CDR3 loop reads CASRKDRGWEKLFF. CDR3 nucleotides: TGCGCCAGCAGGAAGGACAGGGGATGGGAAAAACTGTTTTTT.

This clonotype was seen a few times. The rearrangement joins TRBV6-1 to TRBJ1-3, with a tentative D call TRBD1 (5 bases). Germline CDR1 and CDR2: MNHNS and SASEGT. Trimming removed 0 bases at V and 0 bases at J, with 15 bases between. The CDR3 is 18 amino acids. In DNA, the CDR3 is TGTGCCAGCAGTGAAGCTCTTCTTGGGGCGGCCTCTGGAAACACCATATATTTT. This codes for CASSEALLGAASGNTIYF.

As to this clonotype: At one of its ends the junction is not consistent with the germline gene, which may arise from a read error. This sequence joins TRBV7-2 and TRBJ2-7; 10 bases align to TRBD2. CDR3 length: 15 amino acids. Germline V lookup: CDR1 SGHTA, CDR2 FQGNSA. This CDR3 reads CASRDGTSALYEQHF. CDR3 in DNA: TGTGCCAGCAGGGACGGGACTAGCGCGTTGTACGAGCAGCACTTC.

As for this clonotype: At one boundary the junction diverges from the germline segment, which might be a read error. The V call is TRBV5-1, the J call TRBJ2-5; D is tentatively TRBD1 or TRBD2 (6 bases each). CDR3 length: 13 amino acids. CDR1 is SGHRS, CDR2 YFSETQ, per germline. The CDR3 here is CASSLAEGGPPDF. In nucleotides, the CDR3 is TGCGCCAGCAGCTTGGCCGAGGGGGGTCCTCCAGACTTC.

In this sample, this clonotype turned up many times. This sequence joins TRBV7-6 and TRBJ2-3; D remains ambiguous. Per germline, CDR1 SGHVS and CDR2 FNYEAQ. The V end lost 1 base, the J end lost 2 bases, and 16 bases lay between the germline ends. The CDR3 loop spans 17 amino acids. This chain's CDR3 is CASSLVGPPTDTDTQYF. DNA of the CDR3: TGTGCCAGCAGCTTAGTGGGCCCACCCACTGACACAGATACGCAGTATTTT.

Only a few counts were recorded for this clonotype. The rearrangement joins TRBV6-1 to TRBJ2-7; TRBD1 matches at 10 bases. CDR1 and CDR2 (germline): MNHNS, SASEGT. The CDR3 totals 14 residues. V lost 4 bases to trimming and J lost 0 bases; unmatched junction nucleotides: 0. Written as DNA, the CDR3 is TGTGCCAGCAGTGGACAGGGGGCCTCCTACGAGCAGTACTTC. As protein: CASSGQGASYEQYF.

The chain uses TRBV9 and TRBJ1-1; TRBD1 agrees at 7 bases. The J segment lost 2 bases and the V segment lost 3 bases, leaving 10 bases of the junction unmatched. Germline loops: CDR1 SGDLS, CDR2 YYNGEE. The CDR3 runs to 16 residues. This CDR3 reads CASSGPSTGVNTEAFF. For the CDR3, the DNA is TGTGCCAGCAGCGGGCCCTCCACAGGGGTCAACACTGAAGCTTTCTTT.

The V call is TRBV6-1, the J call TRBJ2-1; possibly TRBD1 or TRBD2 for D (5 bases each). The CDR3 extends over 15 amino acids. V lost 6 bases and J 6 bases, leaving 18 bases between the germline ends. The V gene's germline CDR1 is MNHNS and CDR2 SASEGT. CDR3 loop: CASRHRDASFNEQFF. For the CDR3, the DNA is TGTGCCAGCAGACATCGGGACGCCAGTTTCAATGAGCAGTTCTTC.

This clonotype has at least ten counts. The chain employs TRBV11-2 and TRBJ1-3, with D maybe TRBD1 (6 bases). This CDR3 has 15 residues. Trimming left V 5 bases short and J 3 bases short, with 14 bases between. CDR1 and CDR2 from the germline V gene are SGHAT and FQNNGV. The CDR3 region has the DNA TGTGCCAGCAGCGTCGGGACACTTCGTGGAAACACCATATATTTT. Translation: CASSVGTLRGNTIYF. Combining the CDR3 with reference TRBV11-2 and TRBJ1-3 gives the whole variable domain EAGVAQSPRYKIIEKRQSVAFWCNPISGHATLYWYQQILGQGPKLLIQFQNNGVVDDSQLPKDRFSAERLKGVDSTLKIQPAKLEDSAVYLCASSVGTLRGNTIYFGEGSWLTVV.

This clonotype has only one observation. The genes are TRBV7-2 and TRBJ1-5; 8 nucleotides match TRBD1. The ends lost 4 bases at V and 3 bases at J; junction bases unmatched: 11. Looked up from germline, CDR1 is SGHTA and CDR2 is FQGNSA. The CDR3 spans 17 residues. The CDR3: CASSSGGQGRNNQPQHF. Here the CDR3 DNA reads TGTGCCAGCAGCTCCGGAGGACAGGGACGGAACAATCAGCCCCAGCATTTT.

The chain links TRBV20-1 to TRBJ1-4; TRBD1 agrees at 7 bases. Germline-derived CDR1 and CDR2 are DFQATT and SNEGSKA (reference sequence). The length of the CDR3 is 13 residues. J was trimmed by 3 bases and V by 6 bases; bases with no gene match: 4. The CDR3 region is CSAYQGANEKLFF. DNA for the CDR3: TGCAGTGCATATCAGGGGGCTAATGAAAAACTGTTTTTT.

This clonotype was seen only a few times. This CDR3 is CASSLAEIQETQYF. The CDR3 nucleotides are TGTGCCAGCAGCTTAGCTGAGATTCAAGAGACCCAGTACTTC. J is TRBJ2-5 and V is TRBV7-8; D is unresolved. Trimming stripped 0 bases from V and 2 bases from J, with 7 bases between. Per germline, CDR1 SGHVS and CDR2 FQNEAQ. CDR3 size: 14 residues.

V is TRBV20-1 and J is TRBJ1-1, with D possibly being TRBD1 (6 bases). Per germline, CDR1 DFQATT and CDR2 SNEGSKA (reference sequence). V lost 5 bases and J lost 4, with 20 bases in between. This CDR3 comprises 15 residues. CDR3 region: CSAGATGRRITEAFF. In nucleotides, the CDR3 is TGCAGTGCTGGGGCGACAGGTAGGCGAATCACTGAAGCTTTCTTT.

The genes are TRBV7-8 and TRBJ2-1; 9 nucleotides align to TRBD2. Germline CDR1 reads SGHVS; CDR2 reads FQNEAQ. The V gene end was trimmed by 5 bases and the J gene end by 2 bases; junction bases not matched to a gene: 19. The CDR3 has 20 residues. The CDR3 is CASSPKRGGVSSPAYNEQFF. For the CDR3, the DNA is TGTGCCAGCAGCCCCAAACGCGGGGGGGTCTCCTCTCCGGCCTACAATGAGCAGTTCTTC.

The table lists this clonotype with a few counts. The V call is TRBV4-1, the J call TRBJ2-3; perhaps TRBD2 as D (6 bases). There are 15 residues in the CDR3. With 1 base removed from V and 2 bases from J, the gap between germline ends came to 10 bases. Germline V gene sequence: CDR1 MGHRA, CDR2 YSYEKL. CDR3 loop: CASSQVSGVTDTQYF. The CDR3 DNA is TGCGCCAGCAGCCAAGTTAGCGGAGTCACAGATACGCAGTATTTT.

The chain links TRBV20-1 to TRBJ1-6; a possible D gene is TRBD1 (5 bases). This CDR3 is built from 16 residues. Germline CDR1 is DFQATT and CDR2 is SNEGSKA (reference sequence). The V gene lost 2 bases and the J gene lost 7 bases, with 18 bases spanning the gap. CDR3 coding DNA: TGCAGTGCTAGATCCTCCTCCGGGACGGCGAATTCACCCCTCCACTTT. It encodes CSARSSSGTANSPLHF.

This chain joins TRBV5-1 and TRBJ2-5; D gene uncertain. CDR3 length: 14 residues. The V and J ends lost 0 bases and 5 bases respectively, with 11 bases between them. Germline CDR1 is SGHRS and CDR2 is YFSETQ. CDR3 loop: CASSLGTEGETQYF. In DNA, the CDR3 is TGCGCCAGCAGCTTGGGGACCGAAGGGGAGACCCAGTACTTC.

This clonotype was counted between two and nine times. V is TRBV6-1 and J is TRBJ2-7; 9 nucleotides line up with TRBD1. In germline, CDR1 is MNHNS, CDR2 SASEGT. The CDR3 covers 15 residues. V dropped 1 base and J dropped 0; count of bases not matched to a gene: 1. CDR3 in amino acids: CASSEETGGSYEQYF. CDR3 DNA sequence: TGTGCCAGCAGTGAAGAGACAGGGGGCTCCTACGAGCAGTACTTC.

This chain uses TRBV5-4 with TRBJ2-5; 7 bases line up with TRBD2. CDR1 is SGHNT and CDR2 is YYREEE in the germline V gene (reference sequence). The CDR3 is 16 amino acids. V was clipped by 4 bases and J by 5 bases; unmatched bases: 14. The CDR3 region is CASSPRGLAAWETQYF. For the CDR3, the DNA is TGTGCCAGCAGCCCTCGAGGGCTAGCGGCCTGGGAGACCCAGTACTTC.

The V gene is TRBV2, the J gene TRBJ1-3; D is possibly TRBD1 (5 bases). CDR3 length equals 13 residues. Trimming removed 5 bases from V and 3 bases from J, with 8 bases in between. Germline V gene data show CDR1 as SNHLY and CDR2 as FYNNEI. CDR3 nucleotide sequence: TGTGCCAGCAGTCGGGACCGTGGAAACACCATATATTTT. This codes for CASSRDRGNTIYF.

The chain's CDR3 is CSARGYLGGSSYNEQFF. CDR3 DNA: TGCAGTGCTCGGGGGTATTTGGGAGGTTCGTCCTACAATGAGCAGTTCTTC. This chain uses TRBV20-1 with TRBJ2-1; a weak D match, TRBD2 (6 bases). Germline V gene data show CDR1 as DFQATT and CDR2 as SNEGSKA (reference sequence). V dropped 5 bases and J dropped 1 base, with 21 bases sitting between them. The CDR3 runs 17 residues.

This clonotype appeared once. DNA of the CDR3: TGTGCCAGCAGTCCTTTGGGGCGCTACAATCAGCCCCAGCATTTT. Its translation: CASSPLGRYNQPQHF. The V gene is TRBV6-2 or TRBV6-3, the J gene TRBJ1-5, with D perhaps TRBD1 (5 bases). Between the trimmed V and J ends, which lost 5 bases and 3 bases, there was a span of 14 bases. The germline V gene encodes CDR1 MNHEY and CDR2 SVGEGT. The CDR3 is 15 amino acids.